What follows is one T cell receptor (beta chain) and its context. The CDR3 is made up of 14 amino acids. The germline V gene encodes CDR1 SGHDT and CDR2 YYEEEE. Trimming at V came to 0 bases and at J to 2 bases, leaving 0 bases not matched to a gene. This sample is part of a study of cytomegalovirus exposure and HLA in healthy donors. Study information: Earlier, some 170 million T cells were analyzed, and some 120 million unique TCR beta sequences were found among them.

The primer mix had 60 Vbeta and 13 Jbeta primers. The data were produced by immunoSEQ multiplex PCR, yet TCRdb's version contains in-frame clones alone and is incomplete. This table has about 200,000 clones, 82% appearing once. The TCR was taken from a boy younger than 10 in good health and CMV-seronegative. V usage is TRBV5-6 and J usage is TRBJ2-7; 9 bases are shared with TRBD1. Sequencing input: PBMCs. Here the CDR3 reads CASSLGTGAYEQYF. The DNA of the CDR3 is TGTGCCAGCAGCTTGGGGACAGGGGCCTACGAGCAGTACTTC.